These T cell receptor beta chains were read from a single sample in a study of HIV-infected patients and healthy controls. Using its own MiXCR run on the 5' RACE reads, TCRdb lists one record per CDR3 protein. The sample has fewer than 4,500 distinct CDR3 sequences, 8% to 10% seen once. The sequenced sample was blood, obtained during antiretroviral therapy. Receptors were obtained from an adult with HIV infection. The CDR3 runs from the conserved cysteine through the conserved F or W. Fields, in order: J gene, D gene, V gene, clone size, CDR3 DNA, CDR3 protein. D genes are given only for firm matches. Clone sizes are given selectively: once, few, many, or a class where the clone is expanded.

j_gene: TRBJ2-5; d_gene: TRBD2; v_gene: TRBV7-3; abundance: medium-sized; CDR3nt: TGTGCCAGCAGCTTAACCCCGGGGGGAGAGACCCAGTACTTC; CDR3aa: CASSLTPGGETQYF
j_gene: TRBJ2-3; d_gene: .; v_gene: TRBV7-9; abundance: medium-sized; CDR3nt: TGTGCCAGCCCAAATCCTGGCACAGATACGCAGTATTTT; CDR3aa: CASPNPGTDTQYF
j_gene: TRBJ1-2; d_gene: .; v_gene: TRBV6-5; abundance: medium-sized; CDR3nt: TGTGCCAGCAGTATTATGGGAGGTTCCTATGGCTACACCTTC; CDR3aa: CASSIMGGSYGYTF
j_gene: TRBJ1-6; d_gene: .; v_gene: TRBV5-1; abundance: many; CDR3nt: TGCGCCAGCAGCTTGGAGGGAAATTCACCCCTCCACTTT; CDR3aa: CASSLEGNSPLHF
j_gene: TRBJ2-4; d_gene: .; v_gene: TRBV4-2; abundance: medium-sized; CDR3nt: TGTGCCAGCAGCCAAGATCGGGGACATAAGGACATTCAGTACTTC; CDR3aa: CASSQDRGHKDIQYF
j_gene: TRBJ2-7; d_gene: .; v_gene: TRBV14; abundance: .; CDR3nt: TGTGCCAGCAGCCAGAGTCCTGGGGGCGTTGAGTACTTC; CDR3aa: CASSQSPGGVEYF
j_gene: TRBJ2-1; d_gene: TRBD2; v_gene: TRBV6-1; abundance: medium-sized; CDR3nt: TGTGCCGCGGAGGGGACTACTCTGAGTGAGCAGTTCTTC; CDR3aa: CAAEGTTLSEQFF
j_gene: TRBJ1-4; d_gene: .; v_gene: TRBV7-2; abundance: .; CDR3nt: TGTGCCAGCAGCCCCGGTAGAGAAGGAAAACTGTTTTTT; CDR3aa: CASSPGREGKLFF
j_gene: TRBJ2-1; d_gene: .; v_gene: TRBV12-2; abundance: many; CDR3nt: TGTGCAAGTCGCCCCAAAGGGTGCGGAAGATACAGTATGAATGAGCAGTTCTTC; CDR3aa: CASRPKGCGRYSMNEQFF
j_gene: TRBJ1-2; d_gene: .; v_gene: TRBV7-9; abundance: medium-sized; CDR3nt: TGTGCCAGCAGCTTAGGACAGCTGGAAGTTTCTATAGCATATGGCTACACCTTC; CDR3aa: CASSLGQLEVSIAYGYTF
j_gene: TRBJ1-5; d_gene: TRBD1; v_gene: TRBV7-9; abundance: medium-sized; CDR3nt: TGTGCCAGCAGCGAAGGGGGCCTGGGTCAGCCCCAGCATTTT; CDR3aa: CASSEGGLGQPQHF
j_gene: TRBJ2-7; d_gene: .; v_gene: TRBV7-4; abundance: many; CDR3nt: TGTGCCAGCAGCTTGGCAGGCACTACTCACTACGAGCAGTACTTC; CDR3aa: CASSLAGTTHYEQYF
j_gene: TRBJ1-3; d_gene: .; v_gene: TRBV18; abundance: medium-sized; CDR3nt: TGTGCCAGCTCGACTGGACAAGCTGGAAACACCATATATTTT; CDR3aa: CASSTGQAGNTIYF
j_gene: TRBJ1-2; d_gene: .; v_gene: TRBV20-1; abundance: many; CDR3nt: TGCAGTGCTTTTACCACTCTTCGAAACTATGGCTACACCTTC; CDR3aa: CSAFTTLRNYGYTF
j_gene: TRBJ2-2; d_gene: TRBD2; v_gene: TRBV6-6; abundance: medium-sized; CDR3nt: TGTGCCAGCAGTTACCCTGGCCGGGTGGGACTAGCGGGGGGGCTCTCGGCCGGGGAGCTGTTTTTT; CDR3aa: CASSYPGRVGLAGGLSAGELFF
j_gene: TRBJ1-2; d_gene: .; v_gene: TRBV19; abundance: many; CDR3nt: TGTGCCAGTAGTCGTGAGGGACCCTATGGCTACACCTTC; CDR3aa: CASSREGPYGYTF
j_gene: TRBJ2-3; d_gene: .; v_gene: TRBV29-1; abundance: .; CDR3nt: TGCAGCGTTGAAGTGGGGGGCGGGGGAGATACGCAGTATTTT; CDR3aa: CSVEVGGGGDTQYF
j_gene: TRBJ1-1; d_gene: .; v_gene: TRBV5-8; abundance: many; CDR3nt: TGTGCCAGCAGCTTGGTCGCTGAAGCTTTCTTT; CDR3aa: CASSLVAEAFF
j_gene: TRBJ1-1; d_gene: .; v_gene: TRBV14; abundance: medium-sized; CDR3nt: TGTGCCAGCAGCCAATATCGAGGTACTAAGGCTTTCTTT; CDR3aa: CASSQYRGTKAFF
j_gene: TRBJ2-3; d_gene: TRBD1; v_gene: TRBV4-3; abundance: medium-sized; CDR3nt: TGCGCCAGCAGCCGGGATGGACAGGGACGCACAGATACGCAGTATTTT; CDR3aa: CASSRDGQGRTDTQYF
j_gene: TRBJ2-5; d_gene: TRBD1; v_gene: TRBV9; abundance: medium-sized; CDR3nt: TGTGCCAGCAGCCCAGAAGGGGGCTGGGAGACCCAGTACTTC; CDR3aa: CASSPEGGWETQYF
j_gene: TRBJ2-1; d_gene: TRBD2; v_gene: TRBV19; abundance: .; CDR3nt: TGTGCCAGTAGGTCAGGCTGGCGGGGGGGAAACAATGAGCAGTTCTTC; CDR3aa: CASRSGWRGGNNEQFF
j_gene: TRBJ2-7; d_gene: TRBD1; v_gene: TRBV6-2/TRBV6-3; abundance: once; CDR3nt: TGTGCCAGCAGTTACAACCACGGACAGGGAGTCCCCGACGAGCAGTACTTC; CDR3aa: CASSYNHGQGVPDEQYF
j_gene: TRBJ2-7; d_gene: .; v_gene: TRBV5-1; abundance: medium-sized; CDR3nt: TGCGCCAGCAGCTTGATCTCCGGGGGCCCCTACGAGCAGTACTTC; CDR3aa: CASSLISGGPYEQYF
j_gene: TRBJ1-1; d_gene: .; v_gene: TRBV12-3/TRBV12-4; abundance: medium-sized; CDR3nt: TGTGCCAGCAGCCTCTGGACCCTTGAAGCTTTCTTT; CDR3aa: CASSLWTLEAFF
j_gene: TRBJ2-2; d_gene: TRBD2; v_gene: TRBV7-9; abundance: many; CDR3nt: TGTGCCAGCAGCTCGCCGGGACTAGATACAACCGGGGAGCTGTTTTTT; CDR3aa: CASSSPGLDTTGELFF
j_gene: TRBJ1-2; d_gene: .; v_gene: TRBV20-1; abundance: many; CDR3nt: TGCAGTGCGCCCCGACTTTATGGCTACACCTTC; CDR3aa: CSAPRLYGYTF
j_gene: TRBJ2-2; d_gene: .; v_gene: TRBV7-2; abundance: medium-sized; CDR3nt: TGTGCCAGCAGCCCGGTTTGGGTGCAGACCGGTGAGCTGTTTTTT; CDR3aa: CASSPVWVQTGELFF
j_gene: TRBJ2-2; d_gene: .; v_gene: TRBV29-1; abundance: .; CDR3nt: TGCAGCTCTCTCGACGCGACGGACACCGGGGAGCTGTTTTTT; CDR3aa: CSSLDATDTGELFF
j_gene: TRBJ1-1; d_gene: TRBD1; v_gene: TRBV12-3/TRBV12-4; abundance: medium-sized; CDR3nt: TGTGCCAGCAGTTACGGACAGGGTTGGGACACTGAAGCTTTCTTT; CDR3aa: CASSYGQGWDTEAFF
j_gene: TRBJ1-2; d_gene: .; v_gene: TRBV14; abundance: few; CDR3nt: TGTGCCAGCAGCCAAGATCTCACCTATGGCTACACCTTC; CDR3aa: CASSQDLTYGYTF
j_gene: TRBJ1-5; d_gene: .; v_gene: TRBV5-1; abundance: .; CDR3nt: TGCGCCAGCAGCCTGGGGACCGGACGCTTCAAGGGTCATAGCAATCAGCCCCAGCATTTT; CDR3aa: CASSLGTGRFKGHSNQPQHF